This is a list of T cell receptor beta chains from one sample in a study of blood T cell repertoires in COVID-19. TCRdb's table, derived via immunoSEQ multiplex PCR, lists solely in-frame clones and lacks some. The table records about 150,000 clones, around four fifths of them present only once. Sequencing used peripheral blood. The source is a woman aged 40 to 55 with active or convalescent COVID-19. Both conserved end residues are part of each CDR3. The order of the fields is clone size, D gene, J gene, V gene, CDR3 protein, CDR3 DNA. The D gene is left open where the match is weak. Clone size is not always given. Where it is, it says once, few, many or a class for expanded clones.

size: .; D: TRBD2; J: TRBJ2-3; V: TRBV19; CDR3: CASSVTSASTDTQYF; DNA: TGTGCCAGTAGTGTGACTAGCGCCAGCACAGATACGCAGTATTTT
size: .; D: .; J: TRBJ1-2; V: TRBV28; CDR3: CASSLVRGNGYTF; DNA: TGTGCCAGCAGTTTGGTCCGGGGGAATGGCTACACCTTC
size: .; D: .; J: TRBJ1-1; V: TRBV18; CDR3: CASSQGSHTEAFF; DNA: TGTGCCAGCTCGCAGGGATCCCACACTGAAGCTTTCTTT
size: .; D: .; J: TRBJ2-1; V: TRBV10-2; CDR3: CASSESHMSSGSYNEQFF; DNA: TGCGCCAGCAGTGAGTCCCACATGTCCTCGGGGTCCTACAATGAGCAGTTCTTC
size: .; D: TRBD1; J: TRBJ1-1; V: TRBV7-2; CDR3: CASSPRSGTGNSEAFF; DNA: TGTGCCAGCAGCCCAAGGTCCGGGACAGGGAACAGTGAAGCTTTCTTT
size: once; D: .; J: TRBJ2-1; V: TRBV24-1; CDR3: CATSNYNEQFF; DNA: TGTGCCACCAGCAACTACAATGAGCAGTTCTTC
size: .; D: .; J: TRBJ1-1; V: TRBV28; CDR3: CASSLSGVEGTEAFF; DNA: TGTGCCAGCAGTTTGTCGGGGGTGGAGGGCACTGAAGCTTTCTTT
size: .; D: TRBD1; J: TRBJ1-4; V: TRBV15; CDR3: CATSRHRGNEKLFF; DNA: TGTGCCACCAGCAGACACAGGGGAAATGAAAAACTGTTTTTT
size: .; D: .; J: TRBJ2-3; V: TRBV4-2; CDR3: CASSDRGRGSVDTQYF; DNA: TGTGCCAGCAGCGACCGGGGGCGGGGGTCCGTAGATACGCAGTATTTT
size: .; D: TRBD2; J: TRBJ2-1; V: TRBV20-1; CDR3: CSASYLGRRTSGTNEQFF; DNA: TGCAGTGCTAGTTATCTCGGACGTCGGACTAGCGGGACAAATGAGCAGTTCTTC
size: once; D: .; J: TRBJ1-4; V: TRBV19; CDR3: CATATATNEKLFF; DNA: TGTGCGACGGCGACAGCAACTAATGAAAAACTGTTTTTT
size: .; D: TRBD1; J: TRBJ1-5; V: TRBV10-3; CDR3: CAISATGYGGNQPQHF; DNA: TGTGCCATCAGCGCGACAGGGTACGGGGGCAATCAGCCCCAGCATTTT
size: once; D: .; J: TRBJ1-3; V: TRBV27; CDR3: CASSLSAGAGNTIYF; DNA: TGTGCCAGCAGTTTATCGGCGGGGGCTGGAAACACCATATATTTT
size: .; D: .; J: TRBJ1-1; V: TRBV28; CDR3: CASSSLHRVTEAFF; DNA: TGTGCCAGCAGTTCCTTGCACAGGGTCACTGAAGCTTTCTTT
size: .; D: TRBD2; J: TRBJ2-2; V: TRBV28; CDR3: CASGSTSGGKNYKLFF; DNA: TGTGCCAGCGGCTCGACTAGCGGGGGGAAGAATTATAAGCTGTTTTTT
size: .; D: TRBD1; J: TRBJ1-6; V: TRBV29-1; CDR3: CSVEGFGNRGSDSPLHF; DNA: TGCAGCGTTGAAGGCTTTGGGAACAGGGGGTCTGATTCACCCCTCCACTTT
size: .; D: TRBD1; J: TRBJ1-1; V: TRBV11-2; CDR3: CASTLGTGPRAFF; DNA: TGTGCCAGCACTCTAGGGACAGGCCCTCGGGCTTTCTTT
size: .; D: .; J: TRBJ1-5; V: TRBV28; CDR3: CASLGGGASNQPQHF; DNA: TGTGCCAGCTTAGGCGGGGGAGCTAGCAATCAGCCCCAGCATTTT
size: .; D: .; J: TRBJ1-6; V: TRBV10-3; CDR3: CAISTVNSPLHF; DNA: TGTGCCATCAGTACAGTTAATTCACCCCTCCACTTT
size: .; D: TRBD1; J: TRBJ1-4; V: TRBV18; CDR3: CASSPGTVNEKLFF; DNA: TGTGCCAGCTCACCTGGGACAGTTAATGAAAAACTGTTTTTT
size: once; D: .; J: TRBJ2-7; V: TRBV5-5; CDR3: CASSPEVSYEQYF; DNA: TGTGCCAGCAGCCCGGAGGTCTCCTACGAGCAGTACTTC
size: .; D: .; J: TRBJ1-2; V: TRBV5-1; CDR3: CASSRAGGISNYGYTF; DNA: TGCGCCAGCAGCCGGGCGGGGGGCATCTCTAACTATGGCTACACCTTC
size: .; D: TRBD2; J: TRBJ2-1; V: TRBV5-5; CDR3: CASSLGGGPYNEQFF; DNA: TGTGCCAGCAGCTTGGGCGGGGGACCGTACAATGAGCAGTTCTTC
size: .; D: .; J: TRBJ2-2; V: TRBV14; CDR3: CASARQGRAGELFF; DNA: TGTGCCAGTGCCCGACAAGGGAGAGCCGGGGAGCTGTTTTTT
size: .; D: .; J: TRBJ2-2; V: TRBV6-2/TRBV6-3; CDR3: CASSYSATHTGELFF; DNA: TGTGCCAGCAGTTACTCTGCCACTCACACCGGGGAGCTGTTTTTT
size: .; D: TRBD1; J: TRBJ1-5; V: TRBV3-1/TRBV3-2; CDR3: CASSQDGTVRQPQHF; DNA: TGTGCCAGCAGCCAAGATGGGACAGTTCGTCAGCCCCAGCATTTT
size: .; D: TRBD1; J: TRBJ2-5; V: TRBV5-1; CDR3: CASSLQGEETQYF; DNA: TGCGCCAGCAGCTTGCAGGGGGAAGAGACCCAGTACTTC
size: .; D: TRBD1; J: TRBJ1-6; V: TRBV11-2; CDR3: CASSTDRGENSPLHF; DNA: TGTGCCAGCAGCACCGACAGGGGCGAAAATTCACCCCTCCACTTT
size: once; D: .; J: TRBJ1-6; V: TRBV4-2; CDR3: CASSQTGSPLHF; DNA: TGTGCCAGCAGCCAAACGGGTTCACCCCTCCACTTT
size: few; D: .; J: TRBJ1-1; V: TRBV6-9; CDR3: CASSYSGQRNTEAFF; DNA: TGTGCCAGCAGTTATTCAGGACAGCGGAACACTGAAGCTTTCTTT
size: few; D: .; J: TRBJ1-5; V: TRBV3-1/TRBV3-2; CDR3: CASSQGANQPQHF; DNA: TGTGCCAGCAGCCAAGGGGCCAATCAGCCCCAGCATTTT